Here is one TCR beta chain with its context. The same CDR3 also results from other DNA sequences found in this sample. CD45RO-negative, CCR7-positively selected cells formed the naive CD8 fraction, excluding terminally differentiated effector memory CD45RA+ cells. This record comes from a study of shared clonotypes between healthy human individuals. V was pared by 6 bases and J by 2 bases, with 11 bases between. CDR1 and CDR2 from the germline V gene are MNHEY and SMNVEV (reference sequence). The CDR3 runs to 14 residues. The protocol was immunoSEQ multiplex PCR, while the TCRdb copy is restricted to in-frame clones and leaves out a portion. The sample includes around 2,100,000 clones, about 95% of them seen just once.

J is TRBJ2-1 and V is TRBV27, with D tentatively TRBD2 (6 bases). The source material was naive CD8+ T cells sorted from blood. This clonotype originated in a man between 18 and 29 years old in good health. CDR3 in amino acids: CASSLAAPYNEQFF. DNA for the CDR3: TGTGCCAGCAGCTTAGCGGCCCCCTACAATGAGCAGTTCTTC.